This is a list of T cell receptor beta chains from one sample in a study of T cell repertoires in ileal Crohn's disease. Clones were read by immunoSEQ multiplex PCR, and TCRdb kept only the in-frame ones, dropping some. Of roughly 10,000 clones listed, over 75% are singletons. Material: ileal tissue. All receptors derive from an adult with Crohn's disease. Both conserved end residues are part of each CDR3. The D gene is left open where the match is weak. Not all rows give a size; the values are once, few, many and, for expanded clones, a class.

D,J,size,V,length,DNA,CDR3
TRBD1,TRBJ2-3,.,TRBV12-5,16,TGTGCTAGTGGTCACGGGACAGGGAAGGTCGCAGATACGCAGTATTTT,CASGHGTGKVADTQYF
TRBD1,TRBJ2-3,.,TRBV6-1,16,TGTGCCAGCAGTGACCCTCGGGACAGGGGGACAGATACGCAGTATTTT,CASSDPRDRGTDTQYF
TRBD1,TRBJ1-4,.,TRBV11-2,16,TGTGCCAGCAGCTTAGATCGAAAGGGGGCGCAGGAAAAACTGTTTTTT,CASSLDRKGAQEKLFF
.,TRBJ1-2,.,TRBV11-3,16,TGTGCCAGCAGCCTTGGGCGGACACGGCCCTTTTATGGCTACACCTTC,CASSLGRTRPFYGYTF
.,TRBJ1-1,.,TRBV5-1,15,TGCGCCAGCAGCACAGCAGGGGCTCCGAACACTGAAGCTTTCTTT,CASSTAGAPNTEAFF
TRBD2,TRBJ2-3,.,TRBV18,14,TGTGCCAGCTCACCACTAGCGGGAGCAGATACGCAGTATTTT,CASSPLAGADTQYF
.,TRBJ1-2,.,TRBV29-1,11,TGCAGCGTTGGTGGGTCAGGTGGCTACACCTTC,CSVGGSGGYTF
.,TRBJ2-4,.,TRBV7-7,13,TGTGCCAGCAGCTTGTCGGCACGGGACATTCAGTACTTC,CASSLSARDIQYF
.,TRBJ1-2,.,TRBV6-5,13,TGTGCCAGCAGTTACAGGCGGGGGGAAGGCTACACCTTC,CASSYRRGEGYTF
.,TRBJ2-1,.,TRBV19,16,TGTGCCAGTAGTATAAGACAGTCCGTCTCCTACAATGAGCAGTTCTTC,CASSIRQSVSYNEQFF
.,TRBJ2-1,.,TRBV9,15,TGTGCCAGCAGCGTAAAGGTTAGCTCCTACAATGAGCAGTTCTTC,CASSVKVSSYNEQFF
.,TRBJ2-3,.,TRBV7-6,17,TGTGCCAGCAGCTTAGGATTTGCGGGCCAGAGCACAGATACGCAGTATTTT,CASSLGFAGQSTDTQYF
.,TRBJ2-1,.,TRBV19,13,TGTGCCAGTAGTCGGAGCTCCTACAATGAGCAGTTCTTC,CASSRSSYNEQFF
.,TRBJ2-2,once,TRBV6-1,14,TGTGCCAGCAGTGAAGGAATGGACACCGGGGAGCTGTTTTTT,CASSEGMDTGELFF
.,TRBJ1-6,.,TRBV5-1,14,TGCGCCAGCAGCCCTGCGGAGGCCCATTCACCCCTCCACTTT,CASSPAEAHSPLHF
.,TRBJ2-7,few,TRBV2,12,TGTGCCAGCAGCCTCTCGAGTAACGAGCAGTACTTC,CASSLSSNEQYF
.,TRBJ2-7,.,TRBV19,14,TGTGCCAGTAGTACGACTGGGGGTTCCTACGAGCAGTACTTC,CASSTTGGSYEQYF
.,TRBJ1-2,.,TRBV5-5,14,TGTGCCAGCAGCCCTGCCATCTCTAACTATGGCTACACCTTC,CASSPAISNYGYTF
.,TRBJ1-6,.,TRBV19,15,TGTGCCAGCCAAAAAGGGGAATTGGATAATTCACCCCTCCACTTT,CASQKGELDNSPLHF
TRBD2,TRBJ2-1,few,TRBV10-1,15,TGCGCCAGCAGTGAGAACCTAGCGGGAGGCGGTGAGCAGTTCTTC,CASSENLAGGGEQFF
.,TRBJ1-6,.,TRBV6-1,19,TGTGCCAGCAGTGAAGAACGCCCCGGGGACGGGACGGTGAATTCACCCCTCCACTTT,CASSEERPGDGTVNSPLHF
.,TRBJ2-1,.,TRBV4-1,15,TGCGCCAGCAGCCTGGGGCCCCGAGGCATCAATGAGCAGTTCTTC,CASSLGPRGINEQFF